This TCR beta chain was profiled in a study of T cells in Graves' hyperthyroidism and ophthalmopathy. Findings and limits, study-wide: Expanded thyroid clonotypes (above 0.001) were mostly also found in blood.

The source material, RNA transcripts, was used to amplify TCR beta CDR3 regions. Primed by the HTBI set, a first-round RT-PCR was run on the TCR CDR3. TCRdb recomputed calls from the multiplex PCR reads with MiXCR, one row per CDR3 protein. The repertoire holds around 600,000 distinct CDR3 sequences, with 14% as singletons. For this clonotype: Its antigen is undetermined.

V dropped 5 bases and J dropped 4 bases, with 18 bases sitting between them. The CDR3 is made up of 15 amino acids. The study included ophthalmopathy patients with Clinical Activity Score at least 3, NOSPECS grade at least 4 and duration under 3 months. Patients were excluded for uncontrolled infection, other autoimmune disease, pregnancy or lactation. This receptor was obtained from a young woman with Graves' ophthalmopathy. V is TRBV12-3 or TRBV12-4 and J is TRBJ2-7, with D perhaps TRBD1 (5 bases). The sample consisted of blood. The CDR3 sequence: CASSAQAVPSYEQYF. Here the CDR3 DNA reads TGTGCCAGCAGTGCACAGGCAGTTCCAAGTTACGAGCAGTACTTC.